The 2 T cell receptor beta chains listed next were all sequenced from one sample in a study of a mutant IDH1 vaccine in newly diagnosed glioma. Profiled with immunoSEQ multiplex PCR; TCRdb holds only in-frame clones, not every one. This sample yields 24,000 or so clones, of which around 93% are seen a single time; approximately 1.3% belongs to the top ten. Indicated time point: baseline, week 1 (first vaccination visit). Regarding treatment: pre-vaccination baseline after standard-of-care therapy. The material sequenced was PBMCs, taken from a glioma patient treated with radiotherapy, temozolomide or both. The receptors originated from a man aged 40-49 years with glioma.

The genes are TRBV10-3 and TRBJ1-5; 10 bases line up with TRBD1. Germline CDR1 and CDR2: ENHRY and SYGVKD. V was pared by 6 bases and J by 3 bases, with 5 bases of the junction left unmatched. The CDR3 covers 15 residues. The DNA of the CDR3 is TGTGCCATCAGAGCCGGGACAGGGGACAATCAGCCCCAGCATTTT. This gives the protein CAIRAGTGDNQPQHF.

The chain joins TRBV19 to TRBJ1-5, with TRBD1 matching over 7 bases. The trim removed 5 bases at V and 2 bases at J, leaving 6 bases unmatched. This CDR3 comprises 15 residues. Germline CDR1 is LNHDA and CDR2 is SQIVND (reference sequence). The CDR3 spells CASSVTGMGNQPQHF. CDR3 DNA sequence: TGTGCCAGTAGTGTGACAGGGATGGGCAATCAGCCCCAGCATTTT.